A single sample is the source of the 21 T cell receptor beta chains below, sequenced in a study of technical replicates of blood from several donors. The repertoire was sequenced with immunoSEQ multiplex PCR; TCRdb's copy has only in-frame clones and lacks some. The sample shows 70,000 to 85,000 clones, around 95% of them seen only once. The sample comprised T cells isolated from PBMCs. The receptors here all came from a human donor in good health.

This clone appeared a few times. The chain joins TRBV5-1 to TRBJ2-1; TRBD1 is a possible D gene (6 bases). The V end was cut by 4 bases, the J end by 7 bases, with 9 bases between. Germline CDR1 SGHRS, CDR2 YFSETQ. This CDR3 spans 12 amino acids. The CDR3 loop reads CASSLTGNEQFF. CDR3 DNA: TGCGCCAGCAGCCTCACAGGGAATGAGCAGTTCTTC. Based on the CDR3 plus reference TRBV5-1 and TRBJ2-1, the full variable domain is KAGVTQTPRYLIKTRGQQVTLSCSPISGHRSVSWYQQTPGQGLQFLFEYFSETQRNKGNFPGRFSGRQFSNSRSEMNVSTLELGDSALYLCASSLTGNEQFFGPGTRLTVL.

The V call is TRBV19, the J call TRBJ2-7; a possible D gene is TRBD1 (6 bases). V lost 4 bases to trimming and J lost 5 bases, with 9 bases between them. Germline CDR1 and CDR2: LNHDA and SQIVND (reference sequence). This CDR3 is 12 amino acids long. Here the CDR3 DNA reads TGTGCCAGTAGTAGGACAGTCCACGAGCAGTACTTC. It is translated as CASSRTVHEQYF.

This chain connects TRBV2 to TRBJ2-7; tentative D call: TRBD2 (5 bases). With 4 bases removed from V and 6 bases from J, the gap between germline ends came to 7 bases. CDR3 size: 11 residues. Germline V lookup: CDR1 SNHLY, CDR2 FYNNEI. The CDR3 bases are TGTGCCAGCAGTGGGGAGTCCGAGCAGTACTTC. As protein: CASSGESEQYF.

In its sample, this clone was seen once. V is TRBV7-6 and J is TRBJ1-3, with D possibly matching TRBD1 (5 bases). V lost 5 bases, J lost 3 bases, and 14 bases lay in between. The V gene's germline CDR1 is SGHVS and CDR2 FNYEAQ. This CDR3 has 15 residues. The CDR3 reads CASSARGTIGNTIYF. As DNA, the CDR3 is TGTGCCAGCAGCGCCCGCGGGACCATTGGAAACACCATATATTTT.

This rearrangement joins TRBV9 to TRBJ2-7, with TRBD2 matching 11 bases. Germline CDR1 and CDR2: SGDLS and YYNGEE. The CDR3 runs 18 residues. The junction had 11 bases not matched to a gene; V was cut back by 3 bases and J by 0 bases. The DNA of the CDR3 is TGTGCCAGCAGCGCAGCCCCGACTAGCGGGAAGATCTCCTACGAGCAGTACTTC. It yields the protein CASSAAPTSGKISYEQYF.

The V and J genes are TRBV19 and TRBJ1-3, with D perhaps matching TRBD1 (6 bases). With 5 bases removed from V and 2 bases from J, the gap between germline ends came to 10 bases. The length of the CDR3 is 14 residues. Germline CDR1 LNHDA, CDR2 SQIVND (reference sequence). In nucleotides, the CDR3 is TGTGCCAGTAGTCAGGGGTCCCCTGGAAACACCATATATTTT. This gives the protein CASSQGSPGNTIYF. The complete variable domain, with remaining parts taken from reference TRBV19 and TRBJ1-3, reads DGGITQSPKYLFRKEGQNVTLSCEQNLNHDAMYWYRQDPGQGLRLIYYSQIVNDFQKGDIAEGYSVSREKKESFPLTVTSAQKNPTAFYLCASSQGSPGNTIYFGEGSWLTVV.

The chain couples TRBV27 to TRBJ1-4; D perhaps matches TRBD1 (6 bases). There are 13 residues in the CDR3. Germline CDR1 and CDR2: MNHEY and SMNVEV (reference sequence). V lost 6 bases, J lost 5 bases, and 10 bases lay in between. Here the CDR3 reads CASRSTGNEKLFF. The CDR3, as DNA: TGTGCCAGCAGATCTACAGGGAATGAAAAACTGTTTTTT.

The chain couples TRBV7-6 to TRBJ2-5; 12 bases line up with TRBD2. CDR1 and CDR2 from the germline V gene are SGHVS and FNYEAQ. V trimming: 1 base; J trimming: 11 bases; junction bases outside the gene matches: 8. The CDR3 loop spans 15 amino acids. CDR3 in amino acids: CASSLGLAGVSEQYF. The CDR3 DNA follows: TGTGCCAGCAGCTTAGGACTAGCGGGAGTATCTGAGCAGTACTTC.

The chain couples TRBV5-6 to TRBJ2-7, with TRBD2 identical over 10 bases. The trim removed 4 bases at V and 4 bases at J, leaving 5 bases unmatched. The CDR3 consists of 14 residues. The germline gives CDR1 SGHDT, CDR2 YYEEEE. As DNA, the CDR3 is TGTGCCAGCAGCCCCAGCGGGAGGGGGTACGAGCAGTACTTC. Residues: CASSPSGRGYEQYF.

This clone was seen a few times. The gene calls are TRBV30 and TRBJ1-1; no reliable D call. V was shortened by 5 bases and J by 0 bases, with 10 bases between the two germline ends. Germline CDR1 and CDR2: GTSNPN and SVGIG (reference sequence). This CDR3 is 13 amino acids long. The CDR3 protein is CAWAQVMNTEAFF. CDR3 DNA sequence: TGTGCCTGGGCCCAGGTGATGAACACTGAAGCTTTCTTT.

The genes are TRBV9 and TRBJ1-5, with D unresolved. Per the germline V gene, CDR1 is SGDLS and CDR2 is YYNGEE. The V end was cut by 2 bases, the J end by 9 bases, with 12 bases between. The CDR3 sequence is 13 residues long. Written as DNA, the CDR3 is TGTGCCAGCAGCGTGAGCGACGCATGGCCCCAGCATTTT. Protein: CASSVSDAWPQHF.

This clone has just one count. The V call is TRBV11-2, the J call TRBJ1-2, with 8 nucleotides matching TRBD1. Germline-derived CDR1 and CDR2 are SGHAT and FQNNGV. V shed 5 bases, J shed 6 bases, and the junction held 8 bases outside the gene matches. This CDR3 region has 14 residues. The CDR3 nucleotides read TGTGCCAGCAGCCTGGGACAGGCCCTCCATGGCTACACCTTC. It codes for CASSLGQALHGYTF.

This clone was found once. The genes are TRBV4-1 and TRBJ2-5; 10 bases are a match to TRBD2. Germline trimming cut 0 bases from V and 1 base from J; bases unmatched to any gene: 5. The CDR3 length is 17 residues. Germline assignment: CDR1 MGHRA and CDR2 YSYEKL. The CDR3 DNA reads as TGCGCCAGCAGCCAAGATAGTACTAGCGGGGCCCAAGAGACCCAGTACTTC. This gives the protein CASSQDSTSGAQETQYF.

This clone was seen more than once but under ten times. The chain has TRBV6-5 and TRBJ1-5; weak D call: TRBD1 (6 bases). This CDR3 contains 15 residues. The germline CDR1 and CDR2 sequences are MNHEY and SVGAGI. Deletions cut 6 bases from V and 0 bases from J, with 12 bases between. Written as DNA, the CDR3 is TGTGCCAGCAGGAGCCAGGGGACTAGCAATCAGCCCCAGCATTTT. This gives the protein CASRSQGTSNQPQHF.

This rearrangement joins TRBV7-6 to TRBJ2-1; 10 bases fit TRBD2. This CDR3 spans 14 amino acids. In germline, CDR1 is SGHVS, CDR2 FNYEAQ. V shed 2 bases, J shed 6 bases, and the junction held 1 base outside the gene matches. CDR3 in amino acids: CASSLPSGGNEQFF. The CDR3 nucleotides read TGTGCCAGCAGCTTACCTAGCGGGGGCAATGAGCAGTTCTTC.

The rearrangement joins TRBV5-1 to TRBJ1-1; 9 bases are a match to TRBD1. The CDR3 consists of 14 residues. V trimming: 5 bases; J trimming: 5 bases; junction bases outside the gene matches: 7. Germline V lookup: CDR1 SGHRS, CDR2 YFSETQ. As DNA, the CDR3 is TGCGCCAGCAGGGAGGGACAGGGTTCGACTGAAGCTTTCTTT. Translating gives CASREGQGSTEAFF.

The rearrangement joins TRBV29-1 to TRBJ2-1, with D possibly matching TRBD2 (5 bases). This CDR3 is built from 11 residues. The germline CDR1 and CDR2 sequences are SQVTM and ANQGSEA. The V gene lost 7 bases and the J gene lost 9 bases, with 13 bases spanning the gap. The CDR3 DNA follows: TGCAGCGGCCTGAGCGGCACTGAGCAGTTCTTC. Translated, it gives CSGLSGTEQFF.

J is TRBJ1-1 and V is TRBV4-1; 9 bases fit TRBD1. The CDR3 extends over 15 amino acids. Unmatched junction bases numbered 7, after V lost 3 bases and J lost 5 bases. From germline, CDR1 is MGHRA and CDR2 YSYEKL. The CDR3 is CASSHRTGGRTEAFF. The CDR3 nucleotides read TGCGCCAGCAGCCACCGAACAGGGGGCCGGACTGAAGCTTTCTTT.

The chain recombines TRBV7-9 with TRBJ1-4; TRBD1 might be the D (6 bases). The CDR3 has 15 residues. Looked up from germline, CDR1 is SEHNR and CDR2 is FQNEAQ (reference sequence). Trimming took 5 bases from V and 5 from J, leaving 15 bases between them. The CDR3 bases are TGTGCCAGCAGCGACGTAGTAGGGGGAAATGAAAAACTGTTTTTT. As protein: CASSDVVGGNEKLFF. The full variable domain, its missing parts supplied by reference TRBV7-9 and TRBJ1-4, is DTGVSQNPRHKITKRGQNVTFRCDPISEHNRLYWYRQTLGQGPEFLTYFQNEAQLEKSRLLSDRFSAERPKGSFSTLEIQRTEQGDSAMYLCASSDVVGGNEKLFFGSGTQLSVL.

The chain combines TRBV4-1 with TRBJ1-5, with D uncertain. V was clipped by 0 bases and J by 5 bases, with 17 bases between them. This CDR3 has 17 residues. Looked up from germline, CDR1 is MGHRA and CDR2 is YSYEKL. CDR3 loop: CASSQDFSADSYQPQHF. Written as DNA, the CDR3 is TGCGCCAGCAGCCAAGATTTTAGCGCAGACTCCTATCAGCCCCAGCATTTT.

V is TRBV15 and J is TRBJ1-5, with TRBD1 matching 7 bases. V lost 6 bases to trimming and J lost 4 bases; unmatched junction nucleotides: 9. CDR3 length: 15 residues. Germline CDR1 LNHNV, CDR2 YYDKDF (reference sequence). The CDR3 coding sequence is TGTGCCACCAGGACTACCCTACAGGGGAATCAGCCCCAGCATTTT. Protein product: CATRTTLQGNQPQHF.